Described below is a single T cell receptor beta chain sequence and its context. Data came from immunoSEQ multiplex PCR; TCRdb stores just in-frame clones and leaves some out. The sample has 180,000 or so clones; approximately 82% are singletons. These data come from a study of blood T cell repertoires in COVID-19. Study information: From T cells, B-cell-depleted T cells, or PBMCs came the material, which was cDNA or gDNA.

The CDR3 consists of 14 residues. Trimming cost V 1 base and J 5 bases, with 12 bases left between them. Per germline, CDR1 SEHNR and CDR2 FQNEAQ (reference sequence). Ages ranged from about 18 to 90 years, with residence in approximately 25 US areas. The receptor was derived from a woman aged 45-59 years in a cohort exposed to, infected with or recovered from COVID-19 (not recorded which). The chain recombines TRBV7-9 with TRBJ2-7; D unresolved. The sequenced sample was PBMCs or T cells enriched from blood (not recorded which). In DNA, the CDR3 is TGTGCCAGCAGCTTAGGAGGCCGGAGCCACGAGCAGTACTTC. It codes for CASSLGGRSHEQYF.